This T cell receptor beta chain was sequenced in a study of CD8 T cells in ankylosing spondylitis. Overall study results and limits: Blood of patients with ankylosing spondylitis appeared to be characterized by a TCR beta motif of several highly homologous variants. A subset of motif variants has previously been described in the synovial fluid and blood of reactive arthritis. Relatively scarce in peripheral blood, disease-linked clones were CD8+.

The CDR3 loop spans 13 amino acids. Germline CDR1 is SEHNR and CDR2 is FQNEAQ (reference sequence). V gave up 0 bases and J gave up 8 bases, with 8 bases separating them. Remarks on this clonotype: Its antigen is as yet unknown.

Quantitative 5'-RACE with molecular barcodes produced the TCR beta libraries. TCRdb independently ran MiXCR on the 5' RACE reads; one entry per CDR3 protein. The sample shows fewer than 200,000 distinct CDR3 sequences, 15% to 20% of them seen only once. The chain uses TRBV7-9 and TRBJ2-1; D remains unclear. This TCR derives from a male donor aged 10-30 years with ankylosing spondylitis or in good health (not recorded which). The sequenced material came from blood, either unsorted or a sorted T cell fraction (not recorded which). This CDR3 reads CASSLAGFHEQFF. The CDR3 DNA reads TGTGCCAGCAGCTTAGCTGGATTCCATGAGCAGTTCTTC.